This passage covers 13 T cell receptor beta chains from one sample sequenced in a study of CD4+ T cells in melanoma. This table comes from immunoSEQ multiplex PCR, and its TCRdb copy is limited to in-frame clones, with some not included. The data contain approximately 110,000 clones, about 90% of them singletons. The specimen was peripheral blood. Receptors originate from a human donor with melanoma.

In nucleotides, the CDR3 is TGCGCCAGCAGCTTGGGTGAGGTGGAGACCCAGTACTTC. Its protein product is CASSLGEVETQYF. The chain links TRBV5-1 to TRBJ2-5; D is undetermined. Trimming pared 0 bases from V and 5 bases from J, leaving 8 bases between. CDR3 length equals 13 residues. The germline gives CDR1 SGHRS, CDR2 YFSETQ.

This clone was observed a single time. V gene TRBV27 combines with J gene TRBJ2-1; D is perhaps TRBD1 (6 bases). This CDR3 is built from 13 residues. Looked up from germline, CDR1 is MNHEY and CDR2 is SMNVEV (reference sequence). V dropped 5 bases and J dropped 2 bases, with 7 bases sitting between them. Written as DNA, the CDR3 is TGTGCCAGCAGTAGGACAGCCTACAATGAGCAGTTCTTC. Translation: CASSRTAYNEQFF.

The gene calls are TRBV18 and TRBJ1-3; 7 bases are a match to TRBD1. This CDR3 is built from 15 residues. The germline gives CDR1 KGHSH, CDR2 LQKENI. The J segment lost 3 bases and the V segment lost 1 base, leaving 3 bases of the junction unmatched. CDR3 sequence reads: CASSPQGAFGNTIYF. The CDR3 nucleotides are TGTGCCAGCTCACCACAGGGGGCCTTTGGAAACACCATATATTTT.

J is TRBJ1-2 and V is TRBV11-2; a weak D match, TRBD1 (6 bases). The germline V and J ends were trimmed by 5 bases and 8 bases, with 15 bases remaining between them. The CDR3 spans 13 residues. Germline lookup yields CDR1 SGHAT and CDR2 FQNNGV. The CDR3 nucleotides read TGTGCCAGCAGCCTACCAGGGGCGTGGGGCTACACCTTC. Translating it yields CASSLPGAWGYTF. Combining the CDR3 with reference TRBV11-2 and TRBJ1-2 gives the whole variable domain EAGVAQSPRYKIIEKRQSVAFWCNPISGHATLYWYQQILGQGPKLLIQFQNNGVVDDSQLPKDRFSAERLKGVDSTLKIQPAKLEDSAVYLCASSLPGAWGYTFGSGTRLTVV.

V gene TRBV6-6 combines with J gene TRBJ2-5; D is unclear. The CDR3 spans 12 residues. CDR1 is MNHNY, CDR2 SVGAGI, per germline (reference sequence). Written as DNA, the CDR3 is TGTGCGACCGGGTTCCAGAGGGAGACCCAGTACTTC. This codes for CATGFQRETQYF.

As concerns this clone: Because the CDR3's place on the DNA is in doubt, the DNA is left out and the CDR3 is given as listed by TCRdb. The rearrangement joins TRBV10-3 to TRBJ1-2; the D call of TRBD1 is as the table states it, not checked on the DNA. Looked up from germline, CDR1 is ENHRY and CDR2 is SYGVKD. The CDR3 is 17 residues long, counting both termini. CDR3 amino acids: CAISVSLDRGRDYGYTF.

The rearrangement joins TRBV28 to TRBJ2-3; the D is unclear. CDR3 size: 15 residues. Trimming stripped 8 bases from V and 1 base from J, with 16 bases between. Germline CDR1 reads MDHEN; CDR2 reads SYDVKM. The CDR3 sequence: CASSRAPRGTDTQYF. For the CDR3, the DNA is TGTGCCAGCTCACGGGCCCCACGAGGCACAGATACGCAGTATTTT.

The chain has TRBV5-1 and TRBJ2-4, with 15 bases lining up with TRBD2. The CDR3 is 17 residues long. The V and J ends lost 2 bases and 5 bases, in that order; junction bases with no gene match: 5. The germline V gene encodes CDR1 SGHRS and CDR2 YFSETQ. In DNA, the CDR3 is TGCGCCAGCAGCTTCGGACTAGCGGGGGGGCTGGAAAACATTCAGTACTTC. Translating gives CASSFGLAGGLENIQYF.

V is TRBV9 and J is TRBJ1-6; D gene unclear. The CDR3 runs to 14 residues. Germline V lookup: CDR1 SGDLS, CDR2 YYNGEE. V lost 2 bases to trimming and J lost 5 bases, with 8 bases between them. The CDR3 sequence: CASSVDENNSPLHF. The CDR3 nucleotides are TGTGCCAGCAGCGTGGACGAAAATAATTCACCCCTCCACTTT.

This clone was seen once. CDR3 nucleotides: TGCGCCAGCAGCTTGGCGCGACTAGGTGGAAACGAGCAGTACTTC. Its translation is CASSLARLGGNEQYF. The chain combines TRBV5-1 with TRBJ2-7, with D perhaps TRBD2 (6 bases). The V end was cut by 0 bases, the J end by 5 bases, with 15 bases between. The CDR3 runs 15 residues. Germline V gives CDR1 SGHRS, CDR2 YFSETQ.

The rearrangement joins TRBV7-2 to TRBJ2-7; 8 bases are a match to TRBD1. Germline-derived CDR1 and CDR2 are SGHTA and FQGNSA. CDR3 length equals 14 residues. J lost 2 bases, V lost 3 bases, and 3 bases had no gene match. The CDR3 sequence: CASSFNRGTYEQYF. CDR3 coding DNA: TGTGCCAGCAGCTTTAACAGGGGGACCTACGAGCAGTACTTC. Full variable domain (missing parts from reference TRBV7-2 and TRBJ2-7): GAGVSQSPSNKVTEKGKDVELRCDPISGHTALYWYRQSLGQGLEFLIYFQGNSAPDKSGLPSDRFSAERTGGSVSTLTIQRTQQEDSAVYLCASSFNRGTYEQYFGPGTRLTVT.

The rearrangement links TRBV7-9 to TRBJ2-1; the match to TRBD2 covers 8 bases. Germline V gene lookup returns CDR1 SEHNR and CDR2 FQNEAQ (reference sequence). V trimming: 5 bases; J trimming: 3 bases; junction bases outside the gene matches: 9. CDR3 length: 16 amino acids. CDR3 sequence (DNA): TGTGCCAGCAGCAAACCGGGACTAGACATCTACAATGAGCAGTTCTTC. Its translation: CASSKPGLDIYNEQFF.

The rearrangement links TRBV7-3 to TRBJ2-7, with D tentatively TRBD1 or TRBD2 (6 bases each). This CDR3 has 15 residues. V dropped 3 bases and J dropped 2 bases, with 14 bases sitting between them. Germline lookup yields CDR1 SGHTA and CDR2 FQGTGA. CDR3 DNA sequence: TGTGCCAGCAGCTTGCATGGAGGGGGGACCTACGAGCAGTACTTC. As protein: CASSLHGGGTYEQYF.